This T cell receptor beta chain stems from a study of blood T cell repertoires in COVID-19. In germline, CDR1 is SGDLS, CDR2 YYNGEE. With 0 bases clipped from V and 4 bases from J, the junction kept 13 bases outside the gene matches. The length of the CDR3 is 18 residues. In the authors' workflow: Researchers report that nucleated cell counts were estimated from reference gene primer amplification. This table comes from immunoSEQ multiplex PCR, and its TCRdb copy is limited to in-frame clones, with some not included. Clone size and V and J calls were adopted from that table, with D and trimming inferred from the DNA. In the table there are some 120,000 clones, roughly nine tenths of which are singletons.

This chain links TRBV9 with TRBJ2-5; 9 nucleotides match TRBD2. Source material: peripheral blood. The source is a human donor with active COVID-19. The donor label of this sample is uncertain. CDR3 loop: CASSVDPRLPSGVETQYF. The CDR3 DNA reads as TGTGCCAGCAGCGTAGATCCGCGACTGCCTAGCGGGGTAGAGACCCAGTACTTC.